The 2 T cell receptor beta chains given below trace back to one sample, sequenced in a study of STAT3 mutations in large granular lymphocyte leukemia. Study-wide results and limits: Every T-cell large granular lymphocyte leukemia patient had at least one immunodominant TCR beta clonotype.

TCRdb keeps only in-frame clones here, not all; method: immunoSEQ multiplex PCR. The table has about 1,800 clones, about 30% seen once. For these TCRs, the target antigens are not known. Sequencing was performed on peripheral blood mononuclear cells. Every receptor here comes from a male patient aged 50 to 59 with T-cell large granular lymphocyte leukemia. Some clones in this sample may be carry-over from other donors' samples.

The J gene is TRBJ2-7, the V gene TRBV13; possible D gene TRBD1, 5 bases. Trimming left V 1 base short and J 6 bases short, with 10 bases between. The CDR3 has 13 residues. Germline CDR1 is PRHDT and CDR2 is FYEKMQ (reference sequence). CDR3 in amino acids: CASSLEGPGEQYF. The CDR3 bases are TGTGCCAGCAGCTTAGAGGGGCCTGGCGAGCAGTACTTC.

The genes are TRBV2 and TRBJ1-1; 8 nucleotides match TRBD1. Trimming cost V 10 bases and J 4 bases; bases outside gene matches: 5. This CDR3 has 12 amino acids. The germline gives CDR1 SNHLY, CDR2 FYNNEI. CDR3 in amino acids: CATRTGTTEAFF. The CDR3 nucleotides read TGTGCCACCCGGACAGGGACCACTGAAGCTTTCTTT.